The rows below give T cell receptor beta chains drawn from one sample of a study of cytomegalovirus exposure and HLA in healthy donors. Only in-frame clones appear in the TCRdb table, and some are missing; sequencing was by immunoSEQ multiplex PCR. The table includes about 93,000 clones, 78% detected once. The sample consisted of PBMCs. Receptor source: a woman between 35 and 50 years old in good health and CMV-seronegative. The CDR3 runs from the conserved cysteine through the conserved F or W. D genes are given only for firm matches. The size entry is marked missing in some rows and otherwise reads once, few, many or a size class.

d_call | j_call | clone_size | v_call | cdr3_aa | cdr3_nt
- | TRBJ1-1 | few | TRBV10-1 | CASSSGSEAFF | TGCGCCAGCAGTTCCGGGAGTGAAGCTTTCTTT
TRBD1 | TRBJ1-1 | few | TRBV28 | CASRKGGGIYTEAFF | TGTGCCAGCAGAAAAGGGGGCGGGATTTACACTGAAGCTTTCTTT
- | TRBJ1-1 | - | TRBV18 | CASSPYRETEAFF | TGTGCCAGCTCACCATACCGGGAGACTGAAGCTTTCTTT
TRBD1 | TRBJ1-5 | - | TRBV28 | CASSIPGTGVNYSNQPQHF | TGTGCCAGCAGTATACCCGGGACAGGGGTAAACTATAGCAATCAGCCCCAGCATTTT
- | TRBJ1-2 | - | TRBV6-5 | CASSSGGVYGYTF | TGTGCCAGCAGTTCAGGAGGCGTTTATGGCTACACCTTC
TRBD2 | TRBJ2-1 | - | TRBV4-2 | CASSQATSGRVDEQFF | TGTGCCAGCAGCCAAGCGACTAGCGGGAGGGTCGATGAGCAGTTCTTC
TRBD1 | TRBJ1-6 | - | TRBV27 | CASSPLRTGPYNSPLHF | TGTGCCAGCAGTCCCCTCCGGACAGGCCCCTATAATTCACCCCTCCACTTT
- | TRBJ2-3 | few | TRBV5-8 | CASSLKIAGTDTQYF | TGTGCCAGCAGCTTGAAAATAGCGGGCACAGATACGCAGTATTTT
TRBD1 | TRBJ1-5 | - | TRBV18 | CASSPPTTGYDQPQHF | TGTGCCAGCTCACCACCGACGACAGGGTACGATCAGCCCCAGCATTTT
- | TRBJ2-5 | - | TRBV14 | CASSRRKGLAQETQYF | TGTGCCAGCAGCCGCCGAAAGGGCCTAGCGCAAGAGACCCAGTACTTC
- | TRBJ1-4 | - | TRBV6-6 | CASSPNRDEGEKLFF | TGTGCCAGCAGCCCTAACAGGGACGAAGGTGAAAAACTGTTTTTT
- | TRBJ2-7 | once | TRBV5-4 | CASSLGTEETYEQYF | TGTGCCAGCAGCTTGGGGACAGAAGAGACATACGAGCAGTACTTC
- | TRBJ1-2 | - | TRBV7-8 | CASSLVGGGRKDYGYTF | TGTGCCAGCAGCTTAGTAGGCGGGGGGCGCAAGGACTATGGCTACACCTTC
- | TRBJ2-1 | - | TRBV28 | CASSLTSGGYNEQFF | TGTGCCAGCAGTTTGACGTCAGGGGGGTACAATGAGCAGTTCTTC
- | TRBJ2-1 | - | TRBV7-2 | CASSLYPGGVDEQFF | TGTGCCAGCAGCTTATATCCCGGAGGGGTGGATGAGCAGTTCTTC
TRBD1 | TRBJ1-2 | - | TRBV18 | CASSPGQGASGGYTF | TGTGCCAGCTCACCTGGACAGGGGGCCTCAGGTGGCTACACCTTC
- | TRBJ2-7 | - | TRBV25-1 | CASRGQTIYEQYF | TGTGCCAGCAGAGGACAGACCATCTACGAGCAGTACTTC
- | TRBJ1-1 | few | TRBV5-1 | CASSLVKRGAGNTEAFF | TGCGCCAGCAGCTTGGTAAAACGGGGGGCAGGTAACACTGAAGCTTTCTTT
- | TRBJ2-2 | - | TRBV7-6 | CASSRLAGTGNTGELFF | TGTGCCAGCAGCCGACTAGCCGGGACAGGGAACACCGGGGAGCTGTTTTTT
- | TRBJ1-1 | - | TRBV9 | CASSVVTGNAEAFF | TGTGCCAGCAGCGTGGTCACAGGTAACGCTGAAGCTTTCTTT
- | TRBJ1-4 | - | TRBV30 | CAWSSLGVNEKLFF | TGTGCCTGGAGTTCATTAGGAGTTAATGAAAAACTGTTTTTT
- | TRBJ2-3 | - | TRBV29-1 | CSVADSRAQYF | TGCAGCGTCGCAGACAGTAGGGCGCAGTATTTT
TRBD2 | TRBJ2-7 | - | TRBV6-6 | CASSPPTSGIHEQYF | TGTGCCAGCAGTCCCCCGACTAGCGGGATCCACGAGCAGTACTTC
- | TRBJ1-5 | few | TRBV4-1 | CASSQDPGNSNQPQHF | TGCGCCAGCAGCCAAGATCCGGGGAATAGCAATCAGCCCCAGCATTTT
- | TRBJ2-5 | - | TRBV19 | CASSIGGKETQYF | TGTGCCAGTAGTATAGGCGGAAAAGAGACCCAGTACTTC
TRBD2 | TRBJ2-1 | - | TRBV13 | CASSTGLAGVSYNEQFF | TGTGCCAGCAGCACCGGACTAGCGGGAGTCTCCTACAATGAGCAGTTCTTC
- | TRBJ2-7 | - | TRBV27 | CASKLSPRTDRYEQYF | TGTGCCAGCAAGCTTTCCCCACGGACAGACCGCTACGAGCAGTACTTC
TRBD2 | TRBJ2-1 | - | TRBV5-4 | CASSGVGLAGNEQFF | TGTGCCAGCAGCGGCGTCGGACTAGCGGGGAATGAGCAGTTCTTC
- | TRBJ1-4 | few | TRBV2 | CASREGKEKLFF | TGTGCCAGCAGAGAGGGCAAAGAAAAACTGTTTTTT
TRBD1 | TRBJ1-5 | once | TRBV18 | CASSPRRGQAVQNQPQHF | TGTGCCAGCTCACCAAGACGGGGACAGGCCGTCCAGAATCAGCCCCAGCATTTT
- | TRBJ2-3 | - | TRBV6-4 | CASSDSPGDTDTQYF | TGTGCCAGCAGTGACTCTCCGGGAGACACAGATACGCAGTATTTT
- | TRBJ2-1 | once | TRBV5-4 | CASSTTRGPPYNEQFF | TGTGCCAGCAGCACGACTAGGGGTCCGCCCTACAATGAGCAGTTCTTC
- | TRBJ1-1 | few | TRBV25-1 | CASSENTEGLGTEAFF | TGTGCCAGCAGTGAGAACACGGAGGGCCTCGGAACTGAAGCTTTCTTT
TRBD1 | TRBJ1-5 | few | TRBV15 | CATSRGTGHNQPQHF | TGTGCCACCAGCAGAGGGACAGGGCACAATCAGCCCCAGCATTTT
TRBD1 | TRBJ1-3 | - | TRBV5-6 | CASSLQGVSGNTIYF | TGTGCCAGCAGCTTGCAGGGGGTGTCCGGAAACACCATATATTTT
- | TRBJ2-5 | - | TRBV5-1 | CASSLSKETQYF | TGCGCCAGCAGCTTGTCCAAAGAGACCCAGTACTTC
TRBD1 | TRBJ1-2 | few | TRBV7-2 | CASSSSTGGYGYTF | TGTGCCAGCAGCTCCTCGACAGGGGGATATGGCTACACCTTC
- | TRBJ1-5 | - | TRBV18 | CASRFSDQPQHF | TGTGCCAGTCGCTTTTCGGATCAGCCCCAGCATTTT
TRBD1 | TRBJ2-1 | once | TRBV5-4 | CASSLVMSGGWEQFF | TGTGCCAGCAGCTTGGTGATGTCAGGGGGCTGGGAGCAGTTCTTC
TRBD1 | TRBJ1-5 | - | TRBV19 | CASSQETGGGQPQHF | TGTGCCAGTAGTCAAGAGACAGGGGGCGGTCAGCCCCAGCATTTT
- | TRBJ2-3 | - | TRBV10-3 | CAISEGGTDTQYF | TGTGCCATCAGTGAAGGGGGCACAGATACGCAGTATTTT
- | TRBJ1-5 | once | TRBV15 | CATSRGGPGEQPQHF | TGTGCCACCAGCAGAGGGGGGCCAGGGGAACAGCCCCAGCATTTT
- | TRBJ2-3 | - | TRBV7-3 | CASSHWTHTSTDTQYF | TGTGCCAGCAGTCATTGGACTCACACTAGCACAGATACGCAGTATTTT
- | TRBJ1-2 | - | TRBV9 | CASSVGRGNYGYTF | TGTGCCAGCAGCGTAGGACGGGGGAACTATGGCTACACCTTC
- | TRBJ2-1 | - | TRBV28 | CASSSYTLASSYNEQFF | TGTGCCAGCAGTTCCTACACCTTAGCGTCCTCCTACAATGAGCAGTTCTTC
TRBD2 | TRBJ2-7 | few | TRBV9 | CASSLRAGADPYEQYF | TGTGCCAGCAGCCTCAGAGCGGGAGCGGATCCCTACGAGCAGTACTTC
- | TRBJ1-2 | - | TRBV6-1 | CASRETGSGGYGYTF | TGTGCCAGCAGAGAGACAGGCTCGGGGGGCTATGGCTACACCTTC
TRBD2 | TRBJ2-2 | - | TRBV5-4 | CASSLGLAATGELFF | TGTGCCAGCAGCCTGGGACTAGCGGCCACCGGGGAGCTGTTTTTT
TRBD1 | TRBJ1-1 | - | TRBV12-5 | CASGRDSPGTEAFF | TGTGCTAGTGGGCGGGACAGCCCGGGCACTGAAGCTTTCTTT
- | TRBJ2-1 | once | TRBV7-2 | CASSLVVSSYNEQFF | TGTGCCAGCAGCTTAGTGGTGAGCTCCTACAATGAGCAGTTCTTC
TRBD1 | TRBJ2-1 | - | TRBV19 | CASSIGTGYYNEQFF | TGTGCCAGTAGTATAGGGACAGGTTACTACAATGAGCAGTTCTTC
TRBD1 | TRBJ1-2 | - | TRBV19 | CASSRGTGVLRRYGYTF | TGTGCCAGTAGCCGTGGGACAGGGGTCCTACGGAGGTATGGCTACACCTTC
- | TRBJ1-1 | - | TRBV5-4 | CASSPQGSIPNTEAFF | TGTGCCAGCAGCCCACAGGGATCAATTCCGAACACTGAAGCTTTCTTT
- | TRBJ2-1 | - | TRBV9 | CASSDRDTHNEQFF | TGTGCCAGCAGCGATCGGGACACTCACAATGAGCAGTTCTTC
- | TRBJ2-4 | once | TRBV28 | CASRGQGKNIQYF | TGTGCCAGCAGGGGGCAGGGTAAAAACATTCAGTACTTC